The 20 T cell receptor beta chains listed next were all sequenced from one sample in a study of CD8+CD57+ T cells in acquired aplastic anemia. Genomic DNA acted as the template from which TCR beta VDJ combination and CDR3 sequence profiling were carried out. TCRdb itself ran the reads through MiXCR, one entry per CDR3 protein. The sample lists about 180,000 distinct CDR3 sequences, roughly three fifths occurring once. CD8+CD57+ cell expansion had been shown by flow cytometry in patients chosen for sequencing. The sequenced material came from sorted CD4+, CD8+, or CD8+CD57+ T cells (not recorded which) from PBMCs. These receptors originate from a human donor with aplastic anemia.

About this clonotype: One end of the junction fails to match germline, which may point to a read error. The genes are TRBV27 and TRBJ2-7; either TRBD1 or TRBD2 may fit D (6 bases each). This CDR3 has 14 amino acids. Germline CDR1 MNHEY, CDR2 SMNVEV (reference sequence). The CDR3 DNA reads as TGTGCCAGCAGCTCCCCCGGGGGCGGGTACGGGCAGTACTTC. Translated, it gives CASSSPGGGYGQYF.

CDR3 sequence: CAISDPLGRNTEAFF. DNA for the CDR3: TGTGCCATCAGTGACCCTTTGGGGCGTAACACTGAAGCTTTCTTT. The genes are TRBV10-3 and TRBJ1-1; D is possibly TRBD1 (5 bases). The CDR3 has 15 amino acids. Germline CDR1 is ENHRY and CDR2 is SYGVKD. Trimming removed 3 bases from V and 2 bases from J, with 13 bases in between.

This chain links TRBV20-1 with TRBJ2-7; 14 bases are shared with TRBD2. CDR3 length: 15 residues. Germline values: CDR1 DFQATT, CDR2 SNEGSKA (reference sequence). V shed 2 bases and J 3 bases; nucleotides not matched to a gene: 3. The CDR3 reads CSARSGLAGVYEQYF. The CDR3 DNA follows: TGCAGTGCTAGATCGGGACTAGCGGGAGTCTACGAGCAGTACTTC.

The chain is built from TRBV6-5 and TRBJ2-7; D may correspond to TRBD1 or TRBD2 (5 bases each). This CDR3 comprises 10 residues. V was clipped by 6 bases and J by 5 bases, with 5 bases between them. Germline V gives CDR1 MNHEY, CDR2 SVGAGI. In nucleotides, the CDR3 is TGTGCCAGCAGGGGACACGAGCAGTACTTC. It specifies CASRGHEQYF.

The rearrangement uses TRBV19 and TRBJ1-6, with 9 bases identical to TRBD1. Trimming removed 6 bases from V and 6 bases from J; junction bases left unmatched: 3. The CDR3 sequence is 14 residues long. The germline V gene has CDR1 LNHDA and CDR2 SQIVND (reference sequence). The CDR3 here is CASSEQGANSPLHF. In DNA form, the CDR3 reads TGTGCCAGTAGCGAACAGGGGGCTAATTCACCCCTCCACTTT.

V gene TRBV19 combines with J gene TRBJ1-1; the D gene is possibly TRBD1 (5 bases). Trimming stripped 5 bases from V and 2 bases from J, with 15 bases between. The germline CDR1 and CDR2 sequences are LNHDA and SQIVND (reference sequence). The CDR3 length is 15 residues. The CDR3 is CASSPPGLTNTEAFF. The CDR3 coding sequence is TGTGCCAGTAGTCCCCCGGGACTGACTAACACTGAAGCTTTCTTT.

This clonotype was seen a handful of times. The chain recombines TRBV7-9 with TRBJ1-4; D is perhaps TRBD1 (6 bases). The CDR3 is made up of 15 amino acids. Trimming stripped 6 bases from V and 3 bases from J, with 14 bases between. Germline V CDR1 and CDR2: SEHNR, FQNEAQ (reference sequence). CDR3 coding DNA: TGTGCCAGCAGTCCCAGGGGTCTGGCTAATGAAAAACTGTTTTTT. Protein sequence: CASSPRGLANEKLFF.

This clonotype was seen a handful of times. The J gene is TRBJ2-7, the V gene TRBV2, with 10 nucleotides matching TRBD2. Germline CDR1 reads SNHLY; CDR2 reads FYNNEI. The CDR3 sequence is 15 residues long. J gave up 2 bases and V 7 bases, and 8 bases lay outside the gene matches. CDR3 amino acids: CASKNSGGTTYEQYF. CDR3 coding DNA: TGTGCCAGCAAAAATAGCGGGGGGACAACCTACGAGCAGTACTTC.

This clonotype was detected ten times or more. This rearrangement joins TRBV4-1 to TRBJ2-2; tentative D call: TRBD1 (5 bases). V was pared by 1 base and J by 4 bases, with 13 bases between. Germline CDR1 is MGHRA and CDR2 is YSYEKL. This CDR3 spans 16 amino acids. The CDR3 DNA is TGCGCCAGCAGCCAAGTACTCGTAGGGGTCACCGGGGAGCTGTTTTTT. Encoded protein: CASSQVLVGVTGELFF.

V usage is TRBV20-1 and J usage is TRBJ1-1; D uncertain. Trimming cost V 1 base and J 11 bases, with 14 bases left between them. Germline loops: CDR1 DFQATT, CDR2 SNEGSKA (reference sequence). This CDR3 has 12 residues. The CDR3 DNA follows: TGCAGTGCTAGAGGATGGACCGGGGAGGCTTTCTTT. Translated, it gives CSARGWTGEAFF.

The V call is TRBV4-1, the J call TRBJ2-3; 10 bases are shared with TRBD2. This CDR3 region has 17 residues. Germline lookup yields CDR1 MGHRA and CDR2 YSYEKL. Trimming took 1 base from V and 2 from J; bases not matched to a gene: 6. CDR3 bases: TGCGCCAGCAGCCAAGTTGTACTAGCGGGACCCACAGATACGCAGTATTTT. This gives the protein CASSQVVLAGPTDTQYF.

CDR3 coding DNA: TGCAGCGTTGAAGTGGTAGATAATGAGCAGTTCTTC. As protein: CSVEVVDNEQFF. The V call is TRBV29-1, the J call TRBJ2-1; D not resolved. The V end lost 1 base, the J end lost 7 bases, and 8 bases lay between the germline ends. The CDR3 runs 12 residues. Germline loops: CDR1 SQVTM, CDR2 ANQGSEA.

This clonotype was detected ten times or more. This chain uses TRBV10-3 with TRBJ2-5, with D perhaps matching TRBD1 (6 bases). Germline V gene lookup returns CDR1 ENHRY and CDR2 SYGVKD. Trimming left V 6 bases short and J 1 base short, with 9 bases between. The CDR3 spans 13 residues. This CDR3 reads CAIRRQVQETQYF. CDR3 coding DNA: TGTGCCATCAGGCGACAGGTCCAAGAGACCCAGTACTTC.

Ten or more counts support this clonotype. The rearrangement links TRBV5-8 to TRBJ1-1; the D gene is possibly TRBD1 (6 bases). This CDR3 is 14 amino acids long. Germline loops: CDR1 SGHTS, CDR2 YDEGEE. V was clipped by 4 bases and J by 1 base, with 11 bases between them. CDR3 sequence (DNA): TGTGCCAGCAGCCAGGGGAGCGGGAACACTGAAGCTTTCTTT. It encodes CASSQGSGNTEAFF. The entire variable domain, with the rest obtained from reference TRBV5-8 and TRBJ1-1, is as follows: EAGVTQSPTHLIKTRGQQATLRCSPISGHTSVYWYQQALGLGLQFLLWYDEGEERNRGNFPPRFSGRQFPNYSSELNVNALELEDSALYLCASSQGSGNTEAFFGQGTRLTVV.

The CDR3 protein is CASSLGLAGGYEQYF. For the CDR3, the DNA is TGCGCCAGCAGCTTAGGACTAGCGGGGGGCTACGAGCAGTACTTC. The J gene is TRBJ2-7, the V gene TRBV5-1; TRBD2 matches at 14 bases. V dropped 2 bases and J dropped 3; count of bases not matched to a gene: 1. The CDR3 spans 15 residues. CDR1 and CDR2 from the germline V gene are SGHRS and YFSETQ.

The chain's CDR3 is CSARHPQISTLHF. The CDR3 DNA reads TGCAGTGCTAGACATCCCCAAATAAGCACCCTCCACTTT. The chain is built from TRBV20-1 and TRBJ1-6; D gene unclear. The V end was cut by 2 bases, the J end by 14 bases, with 16 bases between. CDR1 is DFQATT and CDR2 is SNEGSKA in the germline V gene (reference sequence). This CDR3 spans 13 amino acids.

The chain is built from TRBV24-1 and TRBJ2-3; the D is unclear. This CDR3 spans 12 amino acids. The V and J ends lost 7 bases and 6 bases respectively, with 10 bases between them. From germline, CDR1 is KGHDR and CDR2 SFDVKD. The CDR3 here is CATRGQWDTQYF. The CDR3 bases are TGTGCCACCAGGGGCCAATGGGATACGCAGTATTTT.

This clonotype has a count of ten or more. DNA for the CDR3: TGTGCCAGCAGCTTGGGGTTCGGGACTGCCGCCTACGAGCAGTACTTC. Translation gives CASSLGFGTAAYEQYF. The chain links TRBV5-6 to TRBJ2-7; TRBD2 is a possible D gene (6 bases). CDR1 SGHDT and CDR2 YYEEEE come from the germline V gene. There are 16 residues in the CDR3. Deletions cut 0 bases from V and 2 bases from J, with 15 bases between. The variable domain in full, with the rest retrieved from reference TRBV5-6 and TRBJ2-7, is DAGVTQSPTHLIKTRGQQVTLRCSPKSGHDTVSWYQQALGQGPQFIFQYYEEEERQRGNFPDRFSGHQFPNYSSELNVNALLLGDSALYLCASSLGFGTAAYEQYFGPGTRLTVT.

This clonotype appeared many times. The chain couples TRBV11-2 to TRBJ2-2; D gene unclear. Trimming left V 10 bases short and J 6 bases short, with 18 bases between. The CDR3 covers 14 residues. Germline CDR1 SGHAT, CDR2 FQNNGV. The CDR3 region is CATTFGGLSGELFF. The CDR3 nucleotides read TGTGCCACCACGTTCGGCGGTTTGTCCGGGGAGCTGTTTTTT. Together with reference TRBV11-2 and TRBJ2-2, the CDR3 gives the full variable domain: EAGVAQSPRYKIIEKRQSVAFWCNPISGHATLYWYQQILGQGPKLLIQFQNNGVVDDSQLPKDRFSAERLKGVDSTLKIQPAKLEDSAVYLCATTFGGLSGELFFGEGSRLTVL.

This clonotype has at least ten counts. The J gene is TRBJ2-7, the V gene TRBV2; 7 bases are shared with TRBD1. Per the germline V gene, CDR1 is SNHLY and CDR2 is FYNNEI. With V trimmed by 5 bases and J by 1 base, 2 bases remained unmatched. The CDR3 length is 13 residues. The CDR3 DNA is TGTGCCAGCAGTAGGACAGGATCCTACGAGCAGTACTTC. This gives the protein CASSRTGSYEQYF.